This TCR beta chain came from a study of blood T cells in healthy people across ages (dated by TCRdb to between 2014 and 2017). Describing the broader study: In model experiments, template switching captured roughly one uniquely barcoded TCR beta cDNA molecule for every two T cells. To track age-related changes in TCR beta repertoire diversity, the study relied on deep sequencing normalized with unique cDNA molecular identifiers. Four age groups were formed from the donors: young (average approximately 15 years), middle-aged (just under 40), aged (about 62) and long-lived (more than 75). Donors of different ages were randomly distributed across sequencing lanes to avoid experimental bias. Using the same blood draw, the study looked at two additional independent replicas of 1 million unique cDNA reads for two donors, one aged 18 to 30 and the other aged 80 or older.

Via the germline V gene (reference sequence), CDR1 is DFQATT and CDR2 SNEGSKA. Spanning cysteine to phenylalanine, the CDR3 consists of 15 amino acids. The DNA shown is the 45-base CDR3, in frame from base 1. With respect to this clonotype: Its antigen remains unidentified. Base qualities were left out, and no much larger clone turns up one base away.

Donors were roughly 40 systemically healthy Caucasian individuals from Russia aged about 6 to 100 years. Each donor gave about 11 milliliters of peripheral blood, drawn into EDTA-treated Vacutainer tubes. Ficoll-Paque density-gradient centrifugation was used to isolate PBMCs, with at least 7 million obtained per sample. Trizol reagent was used to extract total RNA from PBMCs, with at least 5.5 micrograms per sample. For every donor, an aliquot of PBMCs went through flow cytometry to measure the percentages of naive CD45RAhigh/CD27high T cells. The receptor library was made with 5' RACE. TCRdb names Illumina HiSeq 2500 as the instrument used. The second PCR ran for roughly 7 to 11 cycles and used a J-beta primer mix along with a sample-barcoded 5' primer. A unique molecular identifier was introduced onto each TCR beta cDNA molecule by a template-switch 5' adaptor carrying 12 random nucleotides. Each sample yielded at least 3 million CDR3-containing paired-end reads. All of the RNA was converted into first-strand cDNA using the Mint cDNA synthesis kit, with a TRBC-specific oligonucleotide serving as the primer. Following uracil-DNA glycosylase treatment, all cDNA underwent a first 18-cycle PCR with the universal primers M1SS and BC2_uni_R. For the original study's pipeline: Each sample was normalized by randomly selecting 1 million high-quality reads, each carrying a distinct molecular identifier. Reads with shared molecular identifiers were discarded instead of being binned into consensus sequences. MiTCR, run with a Q25 quality threshold and the strictest error-elimination algorithm, handled CDR3 identification, clonotype clustering and error correction. A nonparametric unseen species model with Euler transformation was used to estimate a lower bound on total TCR beta diversity. TCRdb's own reprocessing of the public reads used fastp at Q25 and MiXCR and kept productive beta chains. Here each entry gathers all rows of one CDR3 protein and keeps the most common genes and DNA. These V and J calls are TCRdb output, not the study's own analysis. Present in this sample are 1,100,000 or so distinct CDR3 sequences, more than 40% of which were seen just once. The ten largest clonotypes hold 18% of the sample.

What the authors observed across the whole study: The CMV infection status of donors was not known, potentially confounding age-related changes in expanded clonotypes. Since profiling was done on bulk unsorted PBMCs, naive and antigen-experienced compartments could not be conclusively compared. Observed TCR beta diversity per million T cells fell roughly linearly with age, and a significant reduction was already apparent by age about 36. Estimates of total diversity from one million sequenced T cells were regarded as lower bounds and underestimates. Compared with the aged group, the long-lived group had more naive CD4+ T cells, fewer expanded clones and increased TCR diversity, a pattern suggesting age selection. There was a strong correlation between observed TCR beta diversity and the percentage of naive T cells measured by flow cytometry.

This sequence uses TRBV20-1 and TRBJ2-4; TRBD2 is possibly the D segment (6 matching bases). The DNA end is a closer match to TRBJ2-7, so the J assignment may be wrong. Material: blood. This clonotype was obtained from a woman in her fifties or sixties in good health. CDR3 protein: CSARGAGTGGSEQYF. The sequenced DNA: TGCAGTGCTAGAGGCGCAGGGACTGGAGGCTCCGAGCAGTACTTC.